The 8 T cell receptor beta chains below all came from one sample that was sequenced in a study of molecular identifiers for immune sequencing clone quantification. TCRdb fed the PCR reads into MiXCR, producing one record per CDR3 protein. The table has about half a million distinct CDR3 sequences, 20% to 25% seen once. The sequenced material came from naive CD8+ T cells from blood, with Jurkat cell RNA spiked in. This sample's subset: FACS-sorted CD8+CD4-CCR7+CD45RA+ naive T cells. The receptors here all came from a human donor in good health. Some libraries in this study had Jurkat cell RNA spiked in.

This clonotype showed up many times. V usage is TRBV28 and J usage is TRBJ2-3; TRBD2 might be the D (5 bases). Looked up from germline, CDR1 is MDHEN and CDR2 is SYDVKM. The V gene lost 6 bases and the J gene lost 1 base, with 11 bases spanning the gap. This CDR3 is built from 14 residues. The chain's CDR3 is CASSLAGGTDTQYF. CDR3 bases: TGTGCCAGCAGCTTAGCCGGGGGCACAGATACGCAGTATTTT.

This clonotype has at least ten counts. This chain uses TRBV29-1 with TRBJ2-1; 8 nucleotides match TRBD2. With 7 bases clipped from V and 1 base from J, the junction kept 3 bases outside the gene matches. Germline CDR1 SQVTM, CDR2 ANQGSEA. The CDR3 is 13 amino acids. The DNA of the CDR3 is TGCAGCGCCCGACTAGCGTCCTACAATGAGCAGTTCTTC. This gives the protein CSARLASYNEQFF.

The chain employs TRBV24-1 and TRBJ2-1, with D perhaps TRBD1 (6 bases). Deletions cut 7 bases from V and 5 bases from J, with 8 bases between. CDR3 length: 12 residues. The germline V gene has CDR1 KGHDR and CDR2 SFDVKD. The CDR3 spells CATRGGNNEQFF. CDR3 bases: TGTGCCACCAGAGGGGGTAACAATGAGCAGTTCTTC.

CDR3: CASSVQGADTEAFF. The CDR3 nucleotides are TGTGCCAGCAGCGTACAGGGGGCTGACACTGAAGCTTTCTTT. The chain has TRBV13 and TRBJ1-1; 9 positions match TRBD1. The V segment lost 5 bases and the J segment 3 bases; nucleotides outside the gene matches: 4. The CDR3 is 14 residues long. Germline lookup yields CDR1 PRHDT and CDR2 FYEKMQ (reference sequence).

This clonotype came up many times. The chain links TRBV6-1 to TRBJ2-3; D not certain. CDR1 and CDR2 (germline): MNHNS, SASEGT. This CDR3 is built from 15 residues. V lost 1 base and J 2 bases, leaving 10 bases between the germline ends. The CDR3 region has the DNA TGTGCCAGCAGTGAAGTTGTAAGGGACACAGATACGCAGTATTTT. This gives the protein CASSEVVRDTDTQYF.

The table lists this clonotype with a count of one. This sequence joins TRBV28 and TRBJ1-1; D is perhaps TRBD1 (5 bases). The ends were cut back, 2 bases at V and 5 bases at J, with 18 bases in the middle. The CDR3 length is 16 residues. Germline values: CDR1 MDHEN, CDR2 SYDVKM. CDR3 sequence: CASSLGAGTTMTEAFF. Written as DNA, the CDR3 is TGTGCCAGCAGTTTAGGGGCAGGGACGACGATGACTGAAGCTTTCTTT.

V is TRBV7-9 and J is TRBJ2-2; D uncertain. The CDR3 runs to 13 residues. The V gene lost 4 bases and the J gene lost 7 bases, with 10 bases spanning the gap. The germline V gene has CDR1 SEHNR and CDR2 FQNEAQ (reference sequence). CDR3 amino acids: CASSSSSGGELFF. The CDR3 coding sequence is TGTGCCAGCAGCTCCTCCTCGGGCGGGGAGCTGTTTTTT.

This clonotype was observed at least ten times. This chain connects TRBV27 to TRBJ2-7, with 8 nucleotides matching TRBD2. Germline V gene sequence: CDR1 MNHEY, CDR2 SMNVEV (reference sequence). The J segment lost 3 bases and the V segment lost 3 bases, leaving 4 bases of the junction unmatched. CDR3 size: 14 residues. The DNA for the CDR3 is TGTGCCAGCAGTTTCGCAAGCGGGAGCTACGAGCAGTACTTC. It is translated as CASSFASGSYEQYF.